One and the same sample provided the 27 T cell receptor beta chains below, sequenced in a study of blood T cell repertoires in COVID-19. Only in-frame clones appear in the TCRdb table, and some are missing; sequencing was by immunoSEQ multiplex PCR. The data show 110,000 or so clones, with about 84% seen just once and about 1.6% held by the top ten. The specimen was peripheral blood. The receptors come from a man in his fifties with acute or convalescent COVID-19.

The rearrangement uses TRBV7-9 and TRBJ2-7; D is uncertain. Trimming took 5 bases from V and 0 from J, leaving 14 bases between them. The V gene's germline CDR1 is SEHNR and CDR2 FQNEAQ (reference sequence). CDR3 length: 15 amino acids. CDR3 sequence reads: CASSPSSESSYEQYF. The CDR3, as DNA: TGTGCCAGCAGCCCTTCTTCGGAGAGCTCCTACGAGCAGTACTTC.

The chain uses TRBV30 and TRBJ1-1, with D unclear. Germline CDR1 GTSNPN, CDR2 SVGIG (reference sequence). The CDR3 covers 14 residues. V was clipped by 3 bases and J by 1 base, with 12 bases between them. The DNA of the CDR3 is TGTGCCTGGAGGTGGGATGCGGGGAACACTGAAGCTTTCTTT. This sequence encodes CAWRWDAGNTEAFF.

The rearrangement links TRBV11-2 to TRBJ1-1; 8 bases agree with TRBD1. CDR1 is SGHAT and CDR2 is FQNNGV in the germline V gene. This CDR3 has 16 residues. Trimming took 4 bases from V and 5 from J; bases not matched to a gene: 12. Here the CDR3 reads CASSSSLIRQGTEAFF. The DNA for the CDR3 is TGTGCCAGCAGCTCTAGTCTCATAAGACAGGGGACTGAAGCTTTCTTT.

V and J are TRBV19 and TRBJ1-1; possibly TRBD1 for D (6 bases). The germline CDR1 and CDR2 sequences are LNHDA and SQIVND (reference sequence). V shed 7 bases and J shed 5 bases, with 17 bases lying between them. This CDR3 has 14 residues. The CDR3 sequence is CASISGGYWTEAFF. The DNA of the CDR3 is TGTGCCAGTATATCTGGGGGCTATTGGACTGAAGCTTTCTTT.

The chain is built from TRBV2 and TRBJ1-1; maybe TRBD1 (6 bases). The V gene lost 8 bases and the J gene lost 7 bases, with 14 bases spanning the gap. Germline V gene lookup returns CDR1 SNHLY and CDR2 FYNNEI. This CDR3 is 12 amino acids long. The CDR3 sequence is CASGQGNGEAFF. For the CDR3, the DNA is TGTGCCAGCGGGCAGGGGAACGGTGAAGCTTTCTTT.

The J gene is TRBJ2-6, the V gene TRBV3-1 (or the pseudogene TRBV3-2); weak D call: TRBD1 (7 bases). The germline V gene encodes CDR1 LGHDT and CDR2 YNNKEL (reference sequence). The CDR3 runs to 19 residues. Trimming left V 4 bases short and J 0 bases short, with 19 bases between. This chain's CDR3 is CASSPIPGQTSSGANVLTF. In DNA form, the CDR3 reads TGTGCCAGCAGCCCTATACCGGGACAGACTAGCTCTGGGGCCAACGTCCTGACTTTC.

J is TRBJ2-7 and V is TRBV21-1; the table's D call, TRBD1, was not checked against the DNA. TRBV21-1 is recorded as a pseudogene. This CDR3 region has 16 residues. The CDR3 coding sequence is TGTGCCAGCAGCAAAACGGGGGACAGGGTTAGCGACGAGCAGTACTTC. Protein product: CASSKTGDRVSDEQYF.

This chain uses TRBV19 with TRBJ1-6; 8 bases map to TRBD1. Per germline, CDR1 LNHDA and CDR2 SQIVND (reference sequence). The trim removed 3 bases at V and 7 bases at J, leaving 2 bases unmatched. The CDR3 totals 14 residues. The CDR3 DNA reads as TGTGCCAGTAGTATCTCAGGGGGCAATTCACCCCTCCACTTT. Residues: CASSISGGNSPLHF.

This clone was detected only once. The chain couples TRBV24-1 to TRBJ1-3; D remains ambiguous. Between the trimmed V and J ends, which lost 4 bases and 0 bases, there was a span of 12 bases. Germline V gene lookup returns CDR1 KGHDR and CDR2 SFDVKD. This CDR3 comprises 16 residues. CDR3 in amino acids: CATSERNLGSGNTIYF. The CDR3 DNA follows: TGTGCCACCAGTGAGAGGAATCTCGGCTCTGGAAACACCATATATTTT.

This chain uses TRBV4-2 with TRBJ1-6; D ambiguous. CDR1 is LGHNA and CDR2 is YNFKEQ in the germline V gene. V dropped 5 bases and J dropped 9 bases, with 8 bases sitting between them. The CDR3 is made up of 12 amino acids. The CDR3 spells CASSEPGSPLHF. CDR3 coding DNA: TGTGCCAGCAGCGAGCCGGGTTCACCCCTCCACTTT.

This sequence joins TRBV30 and TRBJ2-2; tentatively, D is TRBD2 (5 bases). V dropped 0 bases and J dropped 8 bases, with 7 bases sitting between them. The CDR3 has 12 amino acids. Germline values: CDR1 GTSNPN, CDR2 SVGIG (reference sequence). CDR3 sequence reads: CAWSVVAGELFF. For the CDR3, the DNA is TGTGCCTGGAGTGTGGTAGCGGGGGAGCTGTTTTTT.

In its sample, this clone was seen once. The chain links TRBV6-5 to TRBJ2-2; 11 bases line up with TRBD1. The CDR3 runs 16 residues. V lost 1 base to trimming and J lost 4 bases; unmatched junction nucleotides: 2. Germline V gene data show CDR1 as MNHEY and CDR2 as SVGAGI. CDR3 bases: TGTGCCAGCAGTTACTTGGGACAGGGGGGCACCGGGGAGCTGTTTTTT. Encoded protein: CASSYLGQGGTGELFF.

The chain links TRBV7-9 to TRBJ1-6; D possibly corresponds to TRBD1 (6 bases). Per the germline V gene, CDR1 is SEHNR and CDR2 is FQNEAQ (reference sequence). The CDR3 spans 16 residues. The V end was cut by 5 bases, the J end by 4 bases, with 15 bases between. The CDR3 here is CASSVLTGTYNSPLHF. The DNA for the CDR3 is TGTGCCAGCAGCGTACTTACAGGGACGTATAATTCACCCCTCCACTTT.

This rearrangement joins TRBV15 to TRBJ2-1; tentatively, D is TRBD2 (6 bases). V shed 0 bases and J shed 8 bases, with 23 bases lying between them. Germline CDR1 reads LNHNV; CDR2 reads YYDKDF (reference sequence). The CDR3 covers 18 residues. Written as DNA, the CDR3 is TGTGCCACCAGCAGAGAAGGATTATGGGGACTGCTCTCCGATGAGCAGTTCTTC. Protein product: CATSREGLWGLLSDEQFF.

V usage is TRBV18 and J usage is TRBJ1-4, with 12 bases that match TRBD1. The CDR3 extends over 16 amino acids. With 0 bases clipped from V and 10 bases from J, the junction kept 6 bases outside the gene matches. CDR1 and CDR2 (germline): KGHSH, LQKENI. The CDR3 bases are TGTGCCAGCTCACCACCAGCACCGGGACAGGGGGCAAAACTGTTTTTT. This encodes CASSPPAPGQGAKLFF.

The genes are TRBV29-1 and TRBJ2-3; D is undetermined. CDR3 length equals 13 residues. Germline V gene lookup returns CDR1 SQVTM and CDR2 ANQGSEA. V gave up 3 bases and J gave up 6 bases, with 13 bases separating them. The chain's CDR3 is CSVDTAPVDTQYF. Written as DNA, the CDR3 is TGCAGCGTTGACACTGCCCCCGTGGATACGCAGTATTTT.

The CDR3: CASNTGKRDYGYTF. The CDR3 nucleotides read TGTGCCAGCAATACAGGGAAGAGAGACTATGGCTACACCTTC. J is TRBJ1-2 and V is TRBV5-4; possible D gene TRBD1, 6 bases. Germline lookup yields CDR1 SGHNT and CDR2 YYREEE (reference sequence). The CDR3 consists of 14 residues. The germline V and J ends were trimmed by 6 bases and 3 bases, with 15 bases remaining between them.

This rearrangement joins TRBV20-1 to TRBJ1-1, with D uncertain. This CDR3 has 11 amino acids. The ends were cut back, 4 bases at V and 12 bases at J, with 15 bases in the middle. Germline V gives CDR1 DFQATT, CDR2 SNEGSKA (reference sequence). This CDR3 reads CSAMSGQRPFF. The CDR3 DNA follows: TGCAGTGCTATGTCCGGCCAGCGGCCTTTCTTT.

The J gene is TRBJ1-4, the V gene TRBV5-5; no definite D call. CDR3 length: 17 amino acids. Germline assignment: CDR1 SGHKS and CDR2 YYEKEE (reference sequence). This chain's CDR3 is CATSIGRLLATNEKLFF. CDR3 coding DNA: TGTGCGACATCAATTGGGCGCCTTCTTGCAACTAATGAAAAACTGTTTTTT.

This clone was observed a single time. Other DNA variants within this sample encode the same CDR3. In nucleotides, the CDR3 is TGTGCCAGCAGTACTGAGAGCTCTGGAAACACCATATATTTT. The encoded protein is CASSTESSGNTIYF. The chain employs TRBV6-5 and TRBJ1-3; D uncertain. Germline V CDR1 and CDR2: MNHEY, SVGAGI. With 5 bases removed from V and 0 bases from J, the gap between germline ends came to 8 bases. The CDR3 has 14 amino acids.

V and J are TRBV15 and TRBJ1-4; no definite D call. Germline assignment: CDR1 LNHNV and CDR2 YYDKDF (reference sequence). V lost 3 bases and J 6 bases, leaving 20 bases between the germline ends. The CDR3 runs 17 residues. The CDR3 nucleotides read TGTGCCACCAGCAGGGAGCCCGGTCGGCCTACGGATGAAAAACTGTTTTTT. Protein sequence: CATSREPGRPTDEKLFF.

The V and J genes are TRBV19 and TRBJ1-1; tentative D call: TRBD1 (5 bases). Per germline, CDR1 LNHDA and CDR2 SQIVND (reference sequence). The CDR3 runs to 14 residues. V lost 6 bases, J lost 1 base, and 12 bases lay in between. The CDR3, as DNA: TGTGCCAGTAGCCTCGGGGGTTGGAACACTGAAGCTTTCTTT. This gives the protein CASSLGGWNTEAFF. Supplemented by reference TRBV19 and TRBJ1-1, the full variable domain reads DGGITQSPKYLFRKEGQNVTLSCEQNLNHDAMYWYRQDPGQGLRLIYYSQIVNDFQKGDIAEGYSVSREKKESFPLTVTSAQKNPTAFYLCASSLGGWNTEAFFGQGTRLTVV.

This clone turned up a few times. The chain combines TRBV19 with TRBJ1-4, with TRBD1 identical over 12 bases. V was pared by 9 bases and J by 11 bases, with 4 bases of the junction left unmatched. The CDR3 contains 12 residues. Germline V gives CDR1 LNHDA, CDR2 SQIVND (reference sequence). The CDR3 loop is CASGDRGPKLFF. CDR3 DNA sequence: TGTGCCAGCGGGGACAGGGGGCCGAAACTGTTTTTT.

The chain uses TRBV6-5 and TRBJ1-5; D not certain. Germline CDR1 and CDR2: MNHEY and SVGAGI. V was trimmed by 8 bases and J by 0 bases, leaving 8 bases between them. This CDR3 has 13 amino acids. The chain's CDR3 is CASLIHSNQPQHF. The CDR3 nucleotides are TGTGCCAGCCTGATACATAGCAATCAGCCCCAGCATTTT.

The chain recombines TRBV29-1 with TRBJ2-3; perhaps TRBD1 as D (5 bases). This CDR3 region has 12 residues. Trimming stripped 3 bases from V and 5 bases from J, with 9 bases between. Germline V lookup: CDR1 SQVTM, CDR2 ANQGSEA. CDR3 sequence: CSVDQGGDTQYF. The CDR3 DNA sequence: TGCAGCGTTGATCAGGGTGGAGATACGCAGTATTTT.

The chain combines TRBV19 with TRBJ2-7; the match to TRBD1 covers 8 bases. V gave up 0 bases and J gave up 3 bases; unmatched junction bases: 4. Germline assignment: CDR1 LNHDA and CDR2 SQIVND (reference sequence). This CDR3 comprises 15 residues. The CDR3 DNA reads TGTGCCAGTAGTATAGACAACAGGGGGAACTACGAGCAGTACTTC. It specifies CASSIDNRGNYEQYF.

CDR3 amino acids: CASSISRNQPQHF. CDR3 bases: TGTGCCAGTAGTATAAGTAGAAATCAGCCCCAGCATTTT. V usage is TRBV19 and J usage is TRBJ1-5; no clear D. V shed 2 bases and J shed 4 bases, with 6 bases lying between them. The CDR3 spans 13 residues. Germline assignment: CDR1 LNHDA and CDR2 SQIVND (reference sequence).